The present TCR beta chain was sequenced within a study of T cell changes during pregnancy in multiple sclerosis. This table comes from immunoSEQ multiplex PCR, and its TCRdb copy is limited to in-frame clones, with some not included. This sample has 45,000 to 55,000 clones, with around 92% found just once. The CDR3 spans 13 residues. Trimming stripped 5 bases from V and 4 bases from J, with 11 bases between. Germline CDR1 MDHEN, CDR2 SYDVKM. The clonotype originates from a female donor in good health, enrolled as a control in a pregnancy study. The source was CD4+ T cells from peripheral blood mononuclear cells, collected in the second trimester of pregnancy. V gene TRBV28 combines with J gene TRBJ1-2; D uncertain. This CDR3 is CASSPPGSYGYTF. CDR3 sequence (DNA): TGTGCCAGCAGTCCCCCGGGATCCTATGGCTACACCTTC.